The T cell receptor beta chain under discussion was sequenced for a study of early T cells in non-severe SARS-CoV-2 infection. This clonotype was seen a handful of times. Unique molecular identifier tags were affixed to discrete cDNA molecules. TCRdb re-derived calls from the 5' RACE reads in MiXCR, one entry per CDR3 protein. The sample carries some 120,000 distinct CDR3 sequences, under 15% recorded once. Germline assignment: CDR1 KGHDR and CDR2 SFDVKD. CDR3 length: 13 amino acids. The V segment lost 4 bases and the J segment 5 bases; nucleotides outside the gene matches: 1. The chain carries TRBV24-1 and TRBJ2-3, with 8 bases lining up with TRBD1. The material sequenced was whole blood. The TCR originated in an adult who was a healthcare worker with PCR-confirmed SARS-CoV-2 infection or an uninfected control (not recorded which). As DNA, the CDR3 is TGTGCCACCAGTGAGACAGGGGTAGATACGCAGTATTTT. Protein sequence: CATSETGVDTQYF.